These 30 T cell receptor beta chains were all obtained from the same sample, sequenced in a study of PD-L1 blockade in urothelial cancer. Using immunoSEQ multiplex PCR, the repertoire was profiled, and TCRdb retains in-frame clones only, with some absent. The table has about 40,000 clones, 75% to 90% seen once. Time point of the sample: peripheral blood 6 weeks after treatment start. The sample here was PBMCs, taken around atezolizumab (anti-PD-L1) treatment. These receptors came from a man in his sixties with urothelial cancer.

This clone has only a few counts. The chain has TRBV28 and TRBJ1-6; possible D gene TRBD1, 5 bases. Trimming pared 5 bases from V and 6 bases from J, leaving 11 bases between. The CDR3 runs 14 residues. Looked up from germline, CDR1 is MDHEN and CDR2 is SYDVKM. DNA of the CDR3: TGTGCCAGCAGTCTTGGGGGGATTAATTCACCCCTCCACTTT. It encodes CASSLGGINSPLHF.

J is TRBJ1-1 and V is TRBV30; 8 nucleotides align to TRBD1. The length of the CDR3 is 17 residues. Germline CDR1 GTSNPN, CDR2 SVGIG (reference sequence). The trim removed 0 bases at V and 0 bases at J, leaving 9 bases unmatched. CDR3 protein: CAWSVRQGAPMNTEAFF. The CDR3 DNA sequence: TGTGCCTGGAGTGTACGGCAGGGGGCCCCCATGAACACTGAAGCTTTCTTT.

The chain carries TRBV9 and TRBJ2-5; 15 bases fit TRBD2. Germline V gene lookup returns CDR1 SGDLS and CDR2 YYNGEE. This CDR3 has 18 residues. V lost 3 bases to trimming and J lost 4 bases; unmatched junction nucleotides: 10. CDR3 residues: CASSAYPGLAGGIETQYF. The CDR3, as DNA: TGTGCCAGCAGCGCTTACCCGGGACTAGCGGGGGGCATAGAGACCCAGTACTTC.

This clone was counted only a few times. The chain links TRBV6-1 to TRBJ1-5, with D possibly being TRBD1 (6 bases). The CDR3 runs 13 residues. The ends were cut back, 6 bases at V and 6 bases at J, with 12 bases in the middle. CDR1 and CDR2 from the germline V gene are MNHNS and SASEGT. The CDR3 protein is CASSTGYTQPQHF. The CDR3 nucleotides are TGTGCCAGCAGCACAGGGTACACTCAGCCCCAGCATTTT.

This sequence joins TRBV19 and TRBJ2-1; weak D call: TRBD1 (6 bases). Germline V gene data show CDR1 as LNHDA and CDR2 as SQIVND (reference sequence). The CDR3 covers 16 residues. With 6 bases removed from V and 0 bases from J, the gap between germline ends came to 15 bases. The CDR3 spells CASRQDSLSSYNEQFF. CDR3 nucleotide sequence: TGTGCCAGTAGACAGGACAGCCTAAGCTCCTACAATGAGCAGTTCTTC.

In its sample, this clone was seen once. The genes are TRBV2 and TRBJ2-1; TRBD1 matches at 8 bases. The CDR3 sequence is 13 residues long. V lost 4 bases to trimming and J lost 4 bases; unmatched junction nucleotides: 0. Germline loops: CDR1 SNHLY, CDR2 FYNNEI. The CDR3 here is CASSGQGYNEQFF. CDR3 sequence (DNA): TGTGCCAGCAGTGGACAGGGGTACAATGAGCAGTTCTTC.

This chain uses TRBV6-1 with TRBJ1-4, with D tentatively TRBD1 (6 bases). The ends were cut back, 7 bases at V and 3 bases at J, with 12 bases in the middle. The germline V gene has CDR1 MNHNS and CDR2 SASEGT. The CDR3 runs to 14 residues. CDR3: CASNPGHSNEKLFF. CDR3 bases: TGTGCCAGCAACCCGGGACATTCTAATGAAAAACTGTTTTTT.

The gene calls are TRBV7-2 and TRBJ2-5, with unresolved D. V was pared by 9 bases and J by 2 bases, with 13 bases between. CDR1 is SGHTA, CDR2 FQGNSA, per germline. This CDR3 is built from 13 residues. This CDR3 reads CASMGRGQETQYF. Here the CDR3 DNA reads TGTGCCAGTATGGGTCGAGGTCAAGAGACCCAGTACTTC.

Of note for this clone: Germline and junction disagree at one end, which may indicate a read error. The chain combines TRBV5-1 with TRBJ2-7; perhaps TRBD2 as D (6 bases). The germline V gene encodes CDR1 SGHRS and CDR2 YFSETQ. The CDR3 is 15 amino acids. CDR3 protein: CASSSTSRGAYGQYF. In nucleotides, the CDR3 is TGCGCCAGCAGCTCTACTAGCCGGGGAGCTTACGGGCAGTACTTC.

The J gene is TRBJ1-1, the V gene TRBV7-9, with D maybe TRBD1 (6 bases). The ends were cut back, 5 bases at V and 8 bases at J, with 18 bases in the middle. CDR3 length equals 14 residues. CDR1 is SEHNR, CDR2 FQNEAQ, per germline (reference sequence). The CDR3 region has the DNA TGTGCCAGCAGCCCGACAGGACTTTTAGCGGAAGCTTTCTTT. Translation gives CASSPTGLLAEAFF.

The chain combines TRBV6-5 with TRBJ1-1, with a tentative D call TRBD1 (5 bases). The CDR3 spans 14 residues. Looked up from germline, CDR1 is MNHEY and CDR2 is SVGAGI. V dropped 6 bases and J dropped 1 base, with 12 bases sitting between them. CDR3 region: CASSADTSNTEAFF. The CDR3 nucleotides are TGTGCCAGCAGCGCGGACACATCGAACACTGAAGCTTTCTTT.

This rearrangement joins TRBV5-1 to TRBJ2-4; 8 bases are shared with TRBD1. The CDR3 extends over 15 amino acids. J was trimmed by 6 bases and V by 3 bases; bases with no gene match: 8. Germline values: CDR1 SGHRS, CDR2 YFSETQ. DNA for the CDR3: TGCGCCAGCAGCTCAGGACAGGGATCTGTAAACATTCAGTACTTC. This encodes CASSSGQGSVNIQYF.

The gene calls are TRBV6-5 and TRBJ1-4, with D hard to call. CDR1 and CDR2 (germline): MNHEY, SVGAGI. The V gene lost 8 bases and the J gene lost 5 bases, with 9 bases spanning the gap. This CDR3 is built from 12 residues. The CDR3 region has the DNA TGTGCCAGCCGGCGGCAGAATGAAAAACTGTTTTTT. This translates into CASRRQNEKLFF.

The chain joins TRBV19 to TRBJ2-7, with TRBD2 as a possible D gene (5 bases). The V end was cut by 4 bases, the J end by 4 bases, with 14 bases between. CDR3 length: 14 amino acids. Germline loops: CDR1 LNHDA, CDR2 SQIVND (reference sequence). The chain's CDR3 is CASSKVWPGYEQYF. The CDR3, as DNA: TGTGCCAGTAGTAAAGTCTGGCCGGGATACGAGCAGTACTTC. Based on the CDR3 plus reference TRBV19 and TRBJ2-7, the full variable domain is DGGITQSPKYLFRKEGQNVTLSCEQNLNHDAMYWYRQDPGQGLRLIYYSQIVNDFQKGDIAEGYSVSREKKESFPLTVTSAQKNPTAFYLCASSKVWPGYEQYFGPGTRLTVT.

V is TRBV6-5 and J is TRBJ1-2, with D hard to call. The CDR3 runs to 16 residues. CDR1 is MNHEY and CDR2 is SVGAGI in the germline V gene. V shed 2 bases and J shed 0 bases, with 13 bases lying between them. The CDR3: CASSYGWNGANYGYTF. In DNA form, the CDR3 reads TGTGCCAGCAGTTACGGGTGGAACGGGGCTAACTATGGCTACACCTTC.

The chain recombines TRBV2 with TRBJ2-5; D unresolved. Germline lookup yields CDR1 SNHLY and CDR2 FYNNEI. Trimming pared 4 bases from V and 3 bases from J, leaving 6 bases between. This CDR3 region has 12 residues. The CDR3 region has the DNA TGTGCCAGCAGTGGAGTAGAAGAGACCCAGTACTTC. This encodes CASSGVEETQYF.

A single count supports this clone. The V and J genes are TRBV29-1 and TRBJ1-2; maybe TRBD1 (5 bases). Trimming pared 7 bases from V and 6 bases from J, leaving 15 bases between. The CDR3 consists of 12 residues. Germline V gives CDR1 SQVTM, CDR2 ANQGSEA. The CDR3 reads CSGDRGLDGYTF. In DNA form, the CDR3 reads TGCAGCGGCGACCGGGGGTTGGATGGCTACACCTTC.

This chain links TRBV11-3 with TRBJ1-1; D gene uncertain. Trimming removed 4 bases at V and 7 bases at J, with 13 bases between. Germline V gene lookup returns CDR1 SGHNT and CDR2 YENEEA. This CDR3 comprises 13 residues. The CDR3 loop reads CASSSLSSGEAFF. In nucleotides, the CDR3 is TGTGCCAGCAGCTCTCTTTCCAGTGGTGAAGCTTTCTTT.

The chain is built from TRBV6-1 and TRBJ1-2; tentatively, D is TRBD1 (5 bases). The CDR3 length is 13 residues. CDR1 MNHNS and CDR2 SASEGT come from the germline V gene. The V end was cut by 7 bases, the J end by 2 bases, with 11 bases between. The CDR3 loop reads CASNPTGNYGYTF. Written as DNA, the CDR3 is TGTGCCAGCAACCCCACAGGAAACTATGGCTACACCTTC.

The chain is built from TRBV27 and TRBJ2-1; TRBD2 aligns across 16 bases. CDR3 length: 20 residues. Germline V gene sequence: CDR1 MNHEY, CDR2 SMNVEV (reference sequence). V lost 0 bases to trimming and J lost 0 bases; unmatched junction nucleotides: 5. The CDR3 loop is CASSLSGGLAGGSSYNEQFF. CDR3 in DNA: TGTGCCAGCAGTTTATCGGGGGGACTAGCGGGAGGGAGCTCCTACAATGAGCAGTTCTTC.

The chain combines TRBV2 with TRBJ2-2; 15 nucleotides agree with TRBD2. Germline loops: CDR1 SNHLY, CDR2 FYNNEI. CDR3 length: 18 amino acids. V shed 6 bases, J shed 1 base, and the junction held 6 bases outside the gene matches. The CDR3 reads CASRKGLAGGLNTGELFF. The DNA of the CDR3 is TGTGCCAGCAGAAAGGGACTAGCGGGGGGCCTGAACACCGGGGAGCTGTTTTTT.

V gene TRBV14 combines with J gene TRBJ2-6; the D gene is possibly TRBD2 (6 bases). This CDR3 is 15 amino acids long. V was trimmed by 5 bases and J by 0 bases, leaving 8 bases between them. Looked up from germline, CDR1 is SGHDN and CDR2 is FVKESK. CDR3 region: CASSTSHSGANVLTF. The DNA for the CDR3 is TGTGCCAGCAGCACTAGCCACTCTGGGGCCAACGTCCTGACTTTC.

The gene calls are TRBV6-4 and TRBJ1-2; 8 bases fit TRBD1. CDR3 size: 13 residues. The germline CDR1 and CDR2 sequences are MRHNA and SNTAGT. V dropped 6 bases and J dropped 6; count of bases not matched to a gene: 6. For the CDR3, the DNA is TGTGCCAGCAGAACTACAGGGGGACATGGCTACACCTTC. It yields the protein CASRTTGGHGYTF.

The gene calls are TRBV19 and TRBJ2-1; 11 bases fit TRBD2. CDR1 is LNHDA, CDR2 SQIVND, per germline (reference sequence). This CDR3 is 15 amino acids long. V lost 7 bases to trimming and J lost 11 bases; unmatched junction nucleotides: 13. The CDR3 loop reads CASTLTSGSLGQQFF. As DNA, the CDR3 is TGTGCCAGTACCCTAACTAGCGGGAGTTTAGGTCAGCAGTTCTTC.

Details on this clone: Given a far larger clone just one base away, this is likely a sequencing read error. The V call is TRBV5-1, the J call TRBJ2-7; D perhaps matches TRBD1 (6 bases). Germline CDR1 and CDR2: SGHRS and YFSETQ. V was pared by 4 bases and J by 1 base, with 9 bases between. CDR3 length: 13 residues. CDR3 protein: CASSQDSSYEQYF. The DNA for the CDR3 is TGCGCCAGCAGCCAGGACAGTTCCTACGAGCAGTACTTC.

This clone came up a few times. The CDR3 loop is CASSIPDYGYTF. In DNA form, the CDR3 reads TGTGCCAGTAGTATCCCAGACTATGGCTACACCTTC. The chain employs TRBV19 and TRBJ1-2; unclear D gene. V was trimmed by 3 bases and J by 3 bases, leaving 5 bases between them. CDR1 and CDR2 (germline): LNHDA, SQIVND (reference sequence). This CDR3 has 12 amino acids.

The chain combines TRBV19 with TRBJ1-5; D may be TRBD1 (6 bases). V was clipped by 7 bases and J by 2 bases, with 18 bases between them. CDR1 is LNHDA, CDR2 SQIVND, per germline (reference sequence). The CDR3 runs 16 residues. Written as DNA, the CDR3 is TGTGCCAGTACATCTAGGGGACCAGGGGGCAATCAGCCCCAGCATTTT. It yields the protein CASTSRGPGGNQPQHF.

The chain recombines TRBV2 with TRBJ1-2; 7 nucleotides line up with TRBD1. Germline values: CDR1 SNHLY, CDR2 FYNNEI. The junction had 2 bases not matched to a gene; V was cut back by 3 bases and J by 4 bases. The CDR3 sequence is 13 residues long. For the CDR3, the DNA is TGTGCCAGCAGTGAGACAGGGATCTATGGCTACACCTTC. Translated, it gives CASSETGIYGYTF.

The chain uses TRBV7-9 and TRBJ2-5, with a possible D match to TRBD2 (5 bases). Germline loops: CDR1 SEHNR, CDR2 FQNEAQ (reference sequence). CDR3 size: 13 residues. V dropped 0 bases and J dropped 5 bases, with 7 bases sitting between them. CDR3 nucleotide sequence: TGTGCCAGCAGCTTAGCAGGAGGCGAGACCCAGTACTTC. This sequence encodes CASSLAGGETQYF. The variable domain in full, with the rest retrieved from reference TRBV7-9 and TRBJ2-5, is DTGVSQNPRHKITKRGQNVTFRCDPISEHNRLYWYRQTLGQGPEFLTYFQNEAQLEKSRLLSDRFSAERPKGSFSTLEIQRTEQGDSAMYLCASSLAGGETQYFGPGTRLLVL.

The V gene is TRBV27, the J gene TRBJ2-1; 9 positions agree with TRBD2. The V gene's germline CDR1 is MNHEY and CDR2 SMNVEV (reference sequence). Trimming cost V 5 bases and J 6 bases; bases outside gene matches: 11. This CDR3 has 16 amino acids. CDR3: CASSPLLAGVRNEQFF. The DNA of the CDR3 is TGTGCCAGCAGTCCCCTATTAGCGGGAGTACGCAATGAGCAGTTCTTC.